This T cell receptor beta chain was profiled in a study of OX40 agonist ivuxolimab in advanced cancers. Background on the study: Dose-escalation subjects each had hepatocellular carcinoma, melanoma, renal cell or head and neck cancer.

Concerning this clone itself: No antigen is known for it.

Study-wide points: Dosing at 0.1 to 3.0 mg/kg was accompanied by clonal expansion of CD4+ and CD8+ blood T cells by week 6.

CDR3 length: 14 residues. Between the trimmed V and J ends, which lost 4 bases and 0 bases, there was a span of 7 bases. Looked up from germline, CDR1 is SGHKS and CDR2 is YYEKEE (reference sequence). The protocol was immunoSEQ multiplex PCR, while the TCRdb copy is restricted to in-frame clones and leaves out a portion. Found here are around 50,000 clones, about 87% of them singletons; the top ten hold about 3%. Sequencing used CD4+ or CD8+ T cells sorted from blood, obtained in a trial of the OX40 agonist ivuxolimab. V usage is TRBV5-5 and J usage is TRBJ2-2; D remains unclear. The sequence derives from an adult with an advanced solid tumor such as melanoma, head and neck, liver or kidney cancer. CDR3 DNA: TGTGCCAGCAGCCTAACCCCGAACACCGGGGAGCTGTTTTTT. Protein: CASSLTPNTGELFF.